The rows below give T cell receptor beta chains drawn from one sample of a study of neurological immune-mediated disorders. Via MiXCR, TCRdb re-called the 5' RACE reads, giving one row per CDR3 protein. The sample includes tens of thousands of distinct CDR3 sequences, 2.5% to 3% of them seen just once. The sequencing sample was made of PBMCs. The receptors stem from a woman aged 25 to 45 with multiple sclerosis. Both conserved end residues are part of each CDR3. The order of the fields is J gene, D gene, clone size, V gene, CDR3 DNA, CDR3 protein. The D gene is left open where the match is weak. Clone sizes are given selectively: once, few, many, or a class where the clone is expanded.

TRBJ2-7,NA,many,TRBV20-1,TGCAGTGCTAGAGCAATGACGGACTACGAGCAGTACTTC,CSARAMTDYEQYF
TRBJ2-1,TRBD2,many,TRBV12-3/TRBV12-4,TGTGCCAGCAGTCCCCTCTCGGGGGGGGCCTACAATGAGCAGTTCTTC,CASSPLSGGAYNEQFF
TRBJ2-3,NA,many,TRBV5-1,TGCGCCAGCAGACTGGCTTCAAGCACAGATACGCAGTATTTT,CASRLASSTDTQYF
TRBJ2-5,NA,many,TRBV14,TGTGCCAGCAGCCCCTTATTAAGCCAAGAGACCCAGTACTTC,CASSPLLSQETQYF
TRBJ2-2,NA,many,TRBV24-1,TGTGCCACCAGTGATTGGACAGCGAACACCGGGGAGCTGTTTTTT,CATSDWTANTGELFF
TRBJ2-3,NA,many,TRBV5-5,TGTGCCAGCAGCCCGCGGGACAGCCGAAGCACAGATACGCAGTATTTT,CASSPRDSRSTDTQYF
TRBJ2-7,TRBD2,many,TRBV19,TGTGCCAGTAGTATACTGACTAGCAACGAGCAGTACTTC,CASSILTSNEQYF
TRBJ1-1,NA,many,TRBV6-2/TRBV6-3,TGTGCCAGCAGTTACTCTGAGACAACTATGAACACTGAAGCTTTCTTT,CASSYSETTMNTEAFF
TRBJ1-2,TRBD1,many,TRBV28,TGTGCCAGCAGCCAACCACAGGGGAGAGGGTTCTATGGCTACACCTTC,CASSQPQGRGFYGYTF
TRBJ2-1,TRBD2,many,TRBV12-3/TRBV12-4,TGTGCCAGCACCTACTGGAGCGGGGATGGCTACAATGAGCAGTTCTTC,CASTYWSGDGYNEQFF
TRBJ2-5,TRBD1,many,TRBV12-3/TRBV12-4,TGTGCCAGCAAAAGAGGGACAGCGAACCAAGAGACCCAGTACTTC,CASKRGTANQETQYF
TRBJ1-1,NA,many,TRBV18,TGTGCCAGCTCACCACCGGGAGGGGCCACTGAAGCTTTCTTT,CASSPPGGATEAFF
TRBJ2-1,NA,many,TRBV12-3/TRBV12-4,TGTGCCAGCAGGCTTAACAATGAGCAGTTCTTC,CASRLNNEQFF
TRBJ2-1,TRBD2,NA,TRBV6-4,TGTGCCAGCAGTGATGTAGCGGGAGACTACAATGAGCAGTTCTTC,CASSDVAGDYNEQFF
TRBJ2-6,NA,many,TRBV11-2,TGTGCCAGCAGCTTAGGACCCAACGTCCTGACTTTC,CASSLGPNVLTF
TRBJ1-6,NA,many,TRBV27,TGTGCCAGCAGCTCGGCGGGCCTACCGAAATCACCCCTCCACTTT,CASSSAGLPKSPLHF
TRBJ2-7,TRBD2,many,TRBV7-2,TGTGCCAGCAGCCCCCTCCAGGGAGGGTACGAGCAGTACTTC,CASSPLQGGYEQYF
TRBJ2-6,NA,many,TRBV27,TGTGCCAGCAGTTACTCTGGGGCCAACGTCCTGACTTTC,CASSYSGANVLTF
TRBJ1-3,NA,many,TRBV7-6,TGTGCCAGCAGCCGCACTGATCAGGGACGGGGAAACACCATATATTTT,CASSRTDQGRGNTIYF
TRBJ2-5,NA,many,TRBV12-3/TRBV12-4,TGTGCCAGCACCCCTGGCGGGCCTACGGAGACCCAGTACTTC,CASTPGGPTETQYF
TRBJ2-1,NA,many,TRBV5-1,TGCGCCAGCAGCTTGGAGCTATCGGGTACAAACAATGAGCAGTTCTTC,CASSLELSGTNNEQFF
TRBJ1-4,NA,many,TRBV27,TGTGCCAGCAGACCGGGTGAGACTAATGAAAAACTGTTTTTT,CASRPGETNEKLFF
TRBJ2-2,NA,many,TRBV28,TGTGCCAGCAGTTTCGTGGGGGGAGCCACGAACACCGGGGAGCTGTTTTTT,CASSFVGGATNTGELFF
TRBJ1-1,NA,many,TRBV9,TGTGCCAGCAGCGTAGACGGCGACACTTTAAACACTGAAGCTTTCTTT,CASSVDGDTLNTEAFF
TRBJ1-5,TRBD1,many,TRBV20-1,TGCAGTGCTAGACCCCGACCGGGACAGACAAATCAGCCCCAGCATTTT,CSARPRPGQTNQPQHF
TRBJ2-7,NA,many,TRBV7-2,TGTGCCAGCAGCTTTACCTCAGACGGATTCTACGAGCAGTACTTC,CASSFTSDGFYEQYF
TRBJ1-1,NA,many,TRBV12-3/TRBV12-4,TGTGCCAGCAGTCCACGAACTGAAGCTTTCTTT,CASSPRTEAFF
TRBJ2-3,NA,many,TRBV6-5,TGTGCCAGCACCCGGGGAGGGGGTCTTCGCACAGATACGCAGTATTTT,CASTRGGGLRTDTQYF
TRBJ2-7,NA,many,TRBV3-1,TGTGCCAGCAGCCAAGATCGTGGACTAGGGGGCTACGAGCAGTACTTC,CASSQDRGLGGYEQYF
TRBJ2-3,TRBD2,many,TRBV20-1,TGCAGTGCTAGACCAAGCGGGCTAGCGGGAGTAACAGATACGCAGTATTTT,CSARPSGLAGVTDTQYF
TRBJ2-7,TRBD2,few,TRBV7-8,TGTGCCAGCAGCCTCCCTAGAACGGGCGGGGGGAAGGTCTACGAGCAGTACTTC,CASSLPRTGGGKVYEQYF
TRBJ2-1,TRBD2,many,TRBV20-1,TGCAGTGCTCAGGGCCGGGGGGGAGGCTCCTACAATGAGCAGTTCTTC,CSAQGRGGGSYNEQFF
TRBJ2-7,TRBD1,many,TRBV5-1,TGCGCCAGCAGCTTGGAAGAGACAGGGGTATACGAGCAGTACTTC,CASSLEETGVYEQYF
TRBJ2-4,TRBD2,many,TRBV7-9,TGTGCCAGCAGCTTCACGACTCCCTCGGCGGGAGAGGGAAACATTCAGTACTTC,CASSFTTPSAGEGNIQYF
TRBJ1-1,NA,many,TRBV20-1,TGCAGTGCACGAGAGGACACTGAAGCTTTCTTT,CSAREDTEAFF
TRBJ2-7,TRBD1,many,TRBV5-5,TGTGCCAGCAGTCTCCGACAGGGCTACGAGCAGTACTTC,CASSLRQGYEQYF
TRBJ2-7,TRBD1,NA,TRBV27,TGTGCCAGCCGAGCTAACGGACAGGGCTCCTACGAGCAGTACTTC,CASRANGQGSYEQYF
TRBJ2-7,NA,medium-sized,TRBV9,TGTGCCAGCAGCGCTCCCGGGGGAAACCAGGAGTCCTACGAGCAGTACTTC,CASSAPGGNQESYEQYF
TRBJ1-3,NA,many,TRBV12-3/TRBV12-4,TGTGCCAGCTGCAGGGCCCTCTCTGGAAACACCATATATTTT,CASCRALSGNTIYF
TRBJ2-1,NA,many,TRBV5-1,TGCGCCAGCAGCCCCGTTGCTGGCAGCTCCTACAATGAGCAGTTCTTC,CASSPVAGSSYNEQFF
TRBJ1-5,NA,many,TRBV6-2/TRBV6-3,TGTGCCAGCAAGGACAGAAAAAATCAGCCCCAGCATTTT,CASKDRKNQPQHF
TRBJ2-2,TRBD2,many,TRBV20-1,TGCAGTGCTAGAGACCTAGCGGGAGGTGGGGAGCTGTTTTTT,CSARDLAGGGELFF
TRBJ2-1,NA,many,TRBV5-6,TGTGCCAGCAGCGGAGAAACGCCGGTCTACAATGAGCAGTTCTTC,CASSGETPVYNEQFF
TRBJ1-4,NA,many,TRBV20-1,TGCAGTGCTAGACAGTCTGAAAAACTGTTTTTT,CSARQSEKLFF
TRBJ2-3,TRBD2,many,TRBV20-1,TGCAGTGCTAGAATAGCGGGATACACAGATACGCAGTATTTT,CSARIAGYTDTQYF
TRBJ1-2,NA,many,TRBV7-8,TGTGCCAGCAGCTTAGAGGGTGGCTACACCTTC,CASSLEGGYTF
TRBJ2-1,NA,many,TRBV29-1,TGCAGCGTAGACTCCTACAATGAGCAGTTCTTC,CSVDSYNEQFF
TRBJ1-1,NA,many,TRBV29-1,TGCAGCGTTGTGGAAAACACTGAAGCTTTCTTT,CSVVENTEAFF
TRBJ1-1,NA,many,TRBV5-1,TGCGCCAGCAGCTTGGCTCTGGGGGAGGGGAACACTGAAGCTTTCTTT,CASSLALGEGNTEAFF
TRBJ2-2,NA,many,TRBV20-1,TGCAGTGCTAGTTATCAGAACACCGGGGAGCTGTTTTTT,CSASYQNTGELFF